The 28 T cell receptor beta chains given below trace back to one sample, sequenced in a study of T cells in Graves' hyperthyroidism and ophthalmopathy. What was amplified from RNA transcripts were TCR beta CDR3 regions. The HTBI set primed first-round TCR CDR3 RT-PCR. One entry per CDR3 protein, called by TCRdb with MiXCR from the multiplex PCR reads. The table has 300,000 to 450,000 distinct CDR3 sequences, less than 20% seen once. Specimen: blood. Receptors originate from a man aged 18 to 35 with Graves' ophthalmopathy.

The V and J genes are TRBV4-1 and TRBJ1-1, with 12 bases identical to TRBD1. CDR3 length: 15 amino acids. The V and J ends lost 6 bases and 3 bases, in that order; junction bases with no gene match: 5. In germline, CDR1 is MGHRA, CDR2 YSYEKL. The DNA for the CDR3 is TGCGCCAGCAGTGGGGGGACAGGGGGCCACACTGAAGCTTTCTTT. Its translation is CASSGGTGGHTEAFF.

On this clonotype itself: This may be a read error: a much more frequent sequence differs by one nucleotide. The chain links TRBV14 to TRBJ2-1; 12 nucleotides agree with TRBD2. The J call may be wrong; the DNA end is better matched by TRBJ2-7. This CDR3 has 20 residues. Germline CDR1 reads SGHDN; CDR2 reads FVKESK. The CDR3 sequence is CASSRLVPSGGASPYNEQYF. CDR3 nucleotides: TGTGCCAGCAGCCGGTTAGTGCCTAGCGGGGGGGCAAGCCCCTACAATGAGCAGTACTTC.

The chain uses TRBV20-1 and TRBJ2-1, with D uncertain. The length of the CDR3 is 14 residues. Trimming took off 1 base at V and 8 bases at J, with 15 bases between the two ends. CDR1 is DFQATT, CDR2 SNEGSKA, per germline (reference sequence). CDR3 nucleotides: TGCAGTGCTAGAGTGCGGCACAGAATCGATGAGCAGTTCTTC. Protein: CSARVRHRIDEQFF.

V and J are TRBV9 and TRBJ2-7; 10 bases are a match to TRBD1. Germline V gene data show CDR1 as SGDLS and CDR2 as YYNGEE. V shed 5 bases and J 4 bases; nucleotides not matched to a gene: 12. The CDR3 spans 16 residues. CDR3 DNA sequence: TGTGCCAGCAGTACTTGGACAGGGGGGATTCTTTACGAGCAGTACTTC. Translating it yields CASSTWTGGILYEQYF.

This clonotype was picked up many times. The chain's CDR3 is CASSVSTAANEKLFF. CDR3 in DNA: TGCGCCAGCAGCGTATCGACAGCTGCTAATGAAAAACTGTTTTTT. V and J are TRBV5-1 and TRBJ1-4, with a tentative D call TRBD1 (5 bases). Trimming pared 4 bases from V and 3 bases from J, leaving 13 bases between. CDR1 SGHRS and CDR2 YFSETQ come from the germline V gene. This CDR3 region has 15 residues.

The chain employs TRBV20-1 and TRBJ2-7; TRBD2 might be the D (7 bases). The ends were cut back, 0 bases at V and 3 bases at J, with 15 bases in the middle. Germline V gene data show CDR1 as DFQATT and CDR2 as SNEGSKA (reference sequence). This CDR3 contains 15 residues. The DNA for the CDR3 is TGCAGTGCTAGAGACTGGGGGGGCCCGGACTACGAGCAGTACTTC. Residues: CSARDWGGPDYEQYF.

This clonotype was seen at least ten times. This rearrangement joins TRBV5-1 to TRBJ1-1; D might be TRBD1 (5 bases). This CDR3 comprises 14 residues. CDR1 and CDR2 (germline): SGHRS, YFSETQ. V lost 3 bases to trimming and J lost 3 bases, with 12 bases between them. The CDR3 coding sequence is TGCGCCAGCAGCTACCGGGACGGTTACACTGAAGCTTTCTTT. Residues: CASSYRDGYTEAFF.

A few counts support this clonotype. V and J are TRBV7-2 and TRBJ1-6; D not certain. Germline values: CDR1 SGHTA, CDR2 FQGNSA. Trimming shortened V by 5 bases and J by 6 bases, and 17 bases separated the two germline ends. The CDR3 spans 16 residues. For the CDR3, the DNA is TGTGCCAGCAGCCATCTCCCACATAGAGCTAATTCACCCCTCCACTTT. Translation gives CASSHLPHRANSPLHF.

This clonotype was picked up many times. The genes are TRBV27 and TRBJ2-7; tentatively, D is TRBD1 (5 bases). Germline V gives CDR1 MNHEY, CDR2 SMNVEV (reference sequence). This CDR3 is built from 14 residues. Between the trimmed V and J ends, which lost 9 bases and 3 bases, there was a span of 18 bases. CDR3 loop: CASSSGQGIYEQYF. The CDR3 DNA reads TGTGCCAGTAGCTCGGGTCAGGGTATCTACGAGCAGTACTTC.

This clonotype has a count of ten or more. V gene TRBV12-3 or TRBV12-4 combines with J gene TRBJ1-1, with D unresolved. The length of the CDR3 is 13 residues. The V end was cut by 7 bases, the J end by 3 bases, with 12 bases between. In DNA form, the CDR3 reads TGTGCCAGCAAGCCCCCGGTGGACACTGAAGCTTTCTTT. As protein: CASKPPVDTEAFF.

This clonotype was found many times. The chain joins TRBV10-3 to TRBJ1-6; 8 nucleotides line up with TRBD1. The CDR3 spans 15 residues. Germline values: CDR1 ENHRY, CDR2 SYGVKD. With 2 bases clipped from V and 10 bases from J, the junction kept 7 bases outside the gene matches. The CDR3 DNA is TGTGCCATCAGTGAGGTGCAGGGGGCGAGGTCACCCCTCCACTTT. It specifies CAISEVQGARSPLHF.

This clonotype came up a few times. V gene TRBV4-1 combines with J gene TRBJ2-5; D is perhaps TRBD1 (6 bases). This CDR3 spans 18 amino acids. CDR1 and CDR2 from the germline V gene are MGHRA and YSYEKL. V was trimmed by 4 bases and J by 1 base, leaving 22 bases between them. This CDR3 reads CASSRLSIQGRLQETQYF. The CDR3 region has the DNA TGCGCCAGCAGCCGCCTCTCCATACAGGGACGGCTCCAAGAGACCCAGTACTTC.

The rearrangement joins TRBV7-6 to TRBJ2-7, with D maybe TRBD1 (5 bases). The V and J ends lost 5 bases and 0 bases respectively, with 17 bases between them. Germline CDR1 SGHVS, CDR2 FNYEAQ. The CDR3 is 16 residues long. CDR3 nucleotide sequence: TGTGCCAGCAGCCCCCGGCAGGGAAGGAGCTCCTACGAGCAGTACTTC. Translated, it gives CASSPRQGRSSYEQYF.

This clonotype was observed many times. This chain uses TRBV20-1 with TRBJ2-5, with unresolved D. Germline V gene lookup returns CDR1 DFQATT and CDR2 SNEGSKA (reference sequence). The CDR3 spans 10 residues. With 6 bases removed from V and 5 bases from J, the gap between germline ends came to 7 bases. CDR3 nucleotides: TGCAGTGCGCGTCTGGAGACCCAGTACTTC. It codes for CSARLETQYF.

A note on this clonotype: Possible read error: a much larger clone is one base away. This sequence joins TRBV20-1 and TRBJ2-5, with D possibly matching TRBD2 (6 bases). The CDR3 runs 16 residues. Trimming pared 0 bases from V and 1 base from J, leaving 15 bases between. Per the germline V gene, CDR1 is DFQATT and CDR2 is SNEGSKA (reference sequence). CDR3 bases: TGCAGTGCTAGAGAGGCTAGCGAGGGCCTCCAAGAGACCCAGTACTTC. Amino acid sequence: CSAREASEGLQETQYF.

To note about this clonotype: This clone may be a read error of a much larger clone one base away. The rearrangement joins TRBV28 to TRBJ2-3, with 8 positions matching TRBD2. Germline trimming cut 7 bases from V and 0 bases from J; bases unmatched to any gene: 12. Germline CDR1 and CDR2: MDHEN and SYDVKM. CDR3 length equals 17 residues. CDR3 in amino acids: CASIKRRGGLSTDTQYF. CDR3 coding DNA: TGTGCCAGCATCAAACGCCGGGGGGGCCTTAGCACAGATACGCAGTATTTT. The whole variable domain, remainder taken from reference TRBV28 and TRBJ2-3, is DVKVTQSSRYLVKRTGEKVFLECVQDMDHENMFWYRQDPGLGLRLIYFSYDVKMKEKGDIPEGYSVSREKKERFSLILESASTNQTSMYLCASIKRRGGLSTDTQYFGPGTRLTVL.

This clonotype occurred many times. The DNA of the CDR3 is TGCGCCAGCAGCTTGGAACTAGCAACTAATGAAAAACTGTTTTTT. It codes for CASSLELATNEKLFF. The rearrangement uses TRBV5-1 and TRBJ1-4, with unresolved D. The V gene lost 0 bases and the J gene lost 0 bases, with 6 bases spanning the gap. Germline V gene data show CDR1 as SGHRS and CDR2 as YFSETQ. This CDR3 region has 15 residues.

The J gene is TRBJ1-5, the V gene TRBV24-1; no reliable D call. The germline gives CDR1 KGHDR, CDR2 SFDVKD. V was cut by 5 bases and J by 0 bases, with 10 bases left in between. The CDR3 totals 15 residues. The CDR3 bases are TGTGCCACCAGTGGAGGTGGGAATAGCAATCAGCCCCAGCATTTT. This sequence encodes CATSGGGNSNQPQHF.

The genes are TRBV20-1 and TRBJ2-7, with D possibly matching TRBD2 (5 bases). Germline assignment: CDR1 DFQATT and CDR2 SNEGSKA (reference sequence). V gave up 0 bases and J gave up 4 bases, with 10 bases separating them. The CDR3 loop spans 13 amino acids. CDR3 DNA sequence: TGCAGTGCTAGAGATAGACTACGGTACGAGCAGTACTTC. This encodes CSARDRLRYEQYF.

In its sample, this clonotype was seen many times. V gene TRBV6-1 combines with J gene TRBJ1-5; D call uncertain. Trimming took 3 bases from V and 5 from J, leaving 8 bases between them. Germline CDR1 MNHNS, CDR2 SASEGT. This CDR3 is 13 amino acids long. DNA for the CDR3: TGTGCCAGCAGTGACGGGTCCCATCAGCCCCAGCATTTT. Protein sequence: CASSDGSHQPQHF.

This clonotype was seen many times. V is TRBV5-8 and J is TRBJ1-1, with D possibly TRBD1 on 5 matching bases. This CDR3 is 14 amino acids long. Germline lookup yields CDR1 SGHTS and CDR2 YDEGEE. V dropped 0 bases and J dropped 3 bases, with 9 bases sitting between them. The CDR3 loop reads CASSLVPGDTEAFF. In DNA, the CDR3 is TGTGCCAGCAGCTTGGTTCCGGGGGACACTGAAGCTTTCTTT.

This clonotype came up many times. J is TRBJ1-1 and V is TRBV10-3; 7 bases map to TRBD1. J was trimmed by 0 bases and V by 6 bases; bases with no gene match: 7. Germline-derived CDR1 and CDR2 are ENHRY and SYGVKD. This CDR3 is 15 amino acids long. The CDR3 bases are TGTGCCATCAGCGGGGTACAGGGGATGAACACTGAAGCTTTCTTT. It specifies CAISGVQGMNTEAFF.

This clonotype was detected ten times or more. This CDR3 reads CASSTRQTGGVNADTQYF. The DNA of the CDR3 is TGCGCCAGCAGCACGCGTCAGACAGGAGGGGTCAACGCAGATACGCAGTATTTT. V is TRBV5-1 and J is TRBJ2-3; the D gene could be TRBD1 or TRBD2 (6 bases each). Per germline, CDR1 SGHRS and CDR2 YFSETQ. Trimming removed 4 bases at V and 4 bases at J, with 25 bases between. This CDR3 contains 18 residues. Variable domain in full (rest from reference TRBV5-1 and TRBJ2-3): KAGVTQTPRYLIKTRGQQVTLSCSPISGHRSVSWYQQTPGQGLQFLFEYFSETQRNKGNFPGRFSGRQFSNSRSEMNVSTLELGDSALYLCASSTRQTGGVNADTQYFGPGTRLTVL.

The chain combines TRBV4-1 with TRBJ2-5; TRBD2 aligns across 9 bases. Trimming cost V 4 bases and J 4 bases; bases outside gene matches: 13. This CDR3 is built from 17 residues. Per germline, CDR1 MGHRA and CDR2 YSYEKL. The CDR3 sequence is CASSPLGLLAGSETQYF. The CDR3 nucleotides are TGCGCCAGCAGCCCCCTGGGTTTGCTAGCGGGGTCAGAGACCCAGTACTTC.

This clonotype has a count of ten or more. The chain links TRBV3-1 to TRBJ2-5; D call uncertain. CDR1 is LGHDT, CDR2 YNNKEL, per germline (reference sequence). The ends were cut back, 1 base at V and 3 bases at J, with 12 bases in the middle. The CDR3 consists of 15 residues. CDR3 residues: CASSQGMGFEETQYF. CDR3 sequence (DNA): TGTGCCAGCAGCCAAGGTATGGGGTTTGAAGAGACCCAGTACTTC.

The chain carries TRBV5-1 and TRBJ2-2; 10 bases are a match to TRBD2. The CDR3 sequence is 16 residues long. Germline loops: CDR1 SGHRS, CDR2 YFSETQ. The trim removed 4 bases at V and 4 bases at J, leaving 7 bases unmatched. The CDR3 DNA sequence: TGCGCCAGCAGCGGGGCAGCGGGGGGGCGCACCGGGGAGCTGTTTTTT. As protein: CASSGAAGGRTGELFF. The complete variable domain, with remaining parts taken from reference TRBV5-1 and TRBJ2-2, reads KAGVTQTPRYLIKTRGQQVTLSCSPISGHRSVSWYQQTPGQGLQFLFEYFSETQRNKGNFPGRFSGRQFSNSRSEMNVSTLELGDSALYLCASSGAAGGRTGELFFGEGSRLTVL.

This rearrangement joins TRBV14 to TRBJ1-2; D is perhaps TRBD1 (5 bases). Germline loops: CDR1 SGHDN, CDR2 FVKESK. The V and J ends lost 4 bases and 7 bases respectively, with 10 bases between them. The CDR3 runs 12 residues. This chain's CDR3 is CASSRQPCGYTF. The CDR3 bases are TGTGCCAGCAGCCGACAGCCCTGTGGCTACACCTTC.

This clonotype was recorded at least ten times. This chain joins TRBV2 and TRBJ1-5; D is undetermined. Germline-derived CDR1 and CDR2 are SNHLY and FYNNEI. This CDR3 is 13 amino acids long. The germline V and J ends were trimmed by 2 bases and 7 bases, with 9 bases remaining between them. The CDR3 region has the DNA TGTGCCAGCAGTGAATCGGGGATACAGCCCCAGCATTTT. This gives the protein CASSESGIQPQHF. The full variable domain, in which reference TRBV2 and TRBJ1-5 provide the parts outside the CDR3, is EPEVTQTPSHQVTQMGQEVILRCVPISNHLYFYWYRQILGQKVEFLVSFYNNEISEKSEIFDDQFSVERPDGSNFTLKIRSTKLEDSAMYFCASSESGIQPQHFGDGTRLSIL.